This TCR beta chain appears in the sequencing data of a study of blood T cells in healthy people across ages (dated by TCRdb to the mid-2010s). Looking at the study overall: Template switching captured roughly one uniquely barcoded TCR beta cDNA molecule per two T cells in model experiments. Using deep sequencing normalized with unique cDNA molecular identifiers, the study measured how TCR beta repertoire diversity changes with age. The donors were divided into four age groups: young (average approximately 15 years), middle-aged (about 40), aged (about 61) and long-lived (about 84). To avoid experimental bias, donors of different ages were spread randomly across the sequencing lanes. Two additional independent replicas of 1 million unique cDNA reads from the same blood draw were analyzed for two donors (one aged 18 to 30 and one aged 80 or older).

Via the germline V gene, CDR1 is MNHEY and CDR2 SVGEGT. The CDR3 numbers 14 residues from cysteine through phenylalanine. The sequence is cut down to CDR3 DNA, 42 bases in frame from base 1. Library generation was performed with 5' RACE. Instrument used: Illumina HiSeq 2500. A second roughly 7 to 11 cycle PCR used a sample-barcoded 5' primer and a J-beta primer mix. A template-switch 5' adaptor carrying 12 random nucleotides introduced a unique molecular identifier onto each TCR beta cDNA molecule. Each sample yielded at least 2.5 million CDR3-containing paired-end reads. All of the RNA was converted into first-strand cDNA using the Mint cDNA synthesis kit, with a TRBC-specific oligonucleotide serving as the primer. After uracil-DNA glycosylase treatment, a first 18-cycle PCR used universal primers M1SS and BC2_uni_R on all cDNA. Turning to the authors' computational methods: Normalization of each sample was performed by random selection of 1 million high-quality reads, each carrying a distinct molecular identifier. Instead of being binned into consensus sequences, reads with shared molecular identifiers were discarded. CDR3 identification, clonotype clustering and error correction used MiTCR with a Q25 quality threshold and the strictest error-elimination algorithm. A nonparametric unseen species model with Euler transformation was used to estimate a lower bound on total TCR beta diversity. TCRdb trimmed public reads at Q25 via fastp, called clones via MiXCR and kept in-frame beta chains. Each CDR3 protein appears once, grouped with its most common genes and DNA. These V and J calls rely on TCRdb rather than the paper's analysis. The table for this sample lists about 680,000 distinct CDR3 sequences; more than 40% of them were counted only once. The ten largest clones capture 25% to 35% of the sample.

The roughly 37 donors, aged roughly 6 to 95 years, were systemically healthy Caucasian individuals from Russia. Around 9.9 milliliters of peripheral blood were collected from each donor into EDTA-treated Vacutainer tubes. Ficoll-Paque density-gradient centrifugation was used to isolate PBMCs, with at least 6.5 million per sample. Trizol reagent was used to extract total RNA from PBMCs, with at least 6 micrograms per sample. The percentages of naive CD45RAhigh/CD27high T cells were determined by flow cytometry on a PBMC aliquot from every donor. A remark on this clonotype: This clone's antigen is unknown. One end of the junction does not line up with germline, which may come from a read error.

Results the study describes overall, beyond this receptor: Observed TCR beta diversity per million T cells fell roughly linearly with age, and a significant reduction was already apparent by age about 36. Since profiling was done on bulk unsorted PBMCs, naive and antigen-experienced compartments could not be conclusively compared. Total diversity estimates from one million sequenced T cells were considered lower bounds and underestimates. Compared with the aged group, the long-lived group had more naive CD4+ T cells, fewer expanded clones and increased TCR diversity, suggesting age selection. Donor CMV infection status was unknown, potentially confounding age-related changes in expanded clonotypes. A strong correlation was found between observed TCR beta diversity and the percentage of naive T cells measured by flow cytometry.

The receptor was isolated from a woman aged 60-75 years in good health. Sequenced input: blood. The sequence joins TRBV6-2 or TRBV6-3 to TRBJ2-1; there is no confident call for the D gene. The CDR3 reads as follows: CAGSRTGPYNEQFF. The DNA sequence is TGTGCCGGCAGCAGGACCGGACCTTACAATGAGCAGTTCTTC.